Listed here are 24 T cell receptor beta chains from one sample, sequenced in a study of blood T cell repertoires in COVID-19. Measured with immunoSEQ multiplex PCR; TCRdb has only the in-frame clones, and not every one. Among roughly 250,000 clones listed, 81% were seen once. Material: peripheral blood. These receptors were taken from a woman aged 55 to 70 with active or convalescent COVID-19.

This clone was counted once. The genes are TRBV29-1 and TRBJ1-2, with D possibly TRBD1 on 5 matching bases. Trimming cost V 4 bases and J 4 bases, with 13 bases left between them. The CDR3 consists of 13 residues. Germline CDR1 reads SQVTM; CDR2 reads ANQGSEA. The CDR3: CSVGQGSSYGYTF. The CDR3 nucleotides read TGCAGCGTTGGTCAGGGATCCTCCTATGGCTACACCTTC. Variable domain in full (rest from reference TRBV29-1 and TRBJ1-2): SAVISQKPSRDICQRGTSLTIQCQVDSQVTMMFWYRQQPGQSLTLIATANQGSEATYESGFVIDKFPISRPNLTFSTLTVSNMSPEDSSIYLCSVGQGSSYGYTFGSGTRLTVV.

This chain connects TRBV30 to TRBJ2-7; a weak D match, TRBD2 (5 bases). Germline CDR1 is GTSNPN and CDR2 is SVGIG (reference sequence). The V end lost 2 bases, the J end lost 0 bases, and 8 bases lay between the germline ends. The CDR3 runs to 13 residues. The chain's CDR3 is CAWSNGDSYEQYF. The CDR3 bases are TGTGCCTGGAGTAACGGGGACTCCTACGAGCAGTACTTC.

CDR3 sequence reads: CASSYSRADGNTIYF. The CDR3, as DNA: TGTGCCAGCAGTTACTCGAGGGCAGATGGAAACACCATATATTTT. This chain joins TRBV6-5 and TRBJ1-3; D gene unclear. The CDR3 totals 15 residues. The ends were cut back, 0 bases at V and 3 bases at J, with 9 bases in the middle. In germline, CDR1 is MNHEY, CDR2 SVGAGI.

In nucleotides, the CDR3 is TGTGCCAGCAGCGCGGGACAGGGGCGCGACGAGCAGTACTTC. Translation: CASSAGQGRDEQYF. The chain joins TRBV6-5 to TRBJ2-7; the match to TRBD1 covers 10 bases. CDR1 MNHEY and CDR2 SVGAGI come from the germline V gene. The CDR3 is made up of 14 amino acids. The ends lost 6 bases at V and 5 bases at J; junction bases unmatched: 7.

This clone was found a few times. V is TRBV5-1 and J is TRBJ2-1; D not resolved. The V end was cut by 0 bases, the J end by 3 bases, with 7 bases between. Germline V gene data show CDR1 as SGHRS and CDR2 as YFSETQ. The CDR3 runs to 14 residues. Written as DNA, the CDR3 is TGCGCCAGCAGCTTGGTAGCAGACTACAATGAGCAGTTCTTC. Amino acids: CASSLVADYNEQFF.

The J gene is TRBJ1-6, the V gene TRBV3-1 (or the pseudogene TRBV3-2), with D perhaps matching TRBD1 (6 bases). CDR1 is LGHDT and CDR2 is YNNKEL in the germline V gene (reference sequence). This CDR3 comprises 15 residues. Trimming cost V 6 bases and J 10 bases, with 19 bases left between them. In DNA, the CDR3 is TGTGCCAGCAGTTCCACCCAGGGGCCCGGGTCACCCCTCCACTTT. Protein: CASSSTQGPGSPLHF.

The genes are TRBV19 and TRBJ1-5; TRBD1 is a possible D gene (6 bases). From germline, CDR1 is LNHDA and CDR2 SQIVND (reference sequence). This CDR3 comprises 16 residues. Trimming shortened V by 5 bases and J by 2 bases, and 16 bases separated the two germline ends. CDR3 loop: CASSAAGAFGNQPQHF. CDR3 sequence (DNA): TGTGCCAGTAGTGCCGCAGGGGCGTTTGGCAATCAGCCCCAGCATTTT.

The rearrangement links TRBV5-5 to TRBJ2-5, with TRBD1 matching 9 bases. Germline CDR1 reads SGHKS; CDR2 reads YYEKEE (reference sequence). The CDR3 is 15 amino acids. Trimming at V came to 4 bases and at J to 5 bases, leaving 9 bases not matched to a gene. The CDR3 protein is CASSPTGTGWETQYF. DNA for the CDR3: TGTGCCAGCAGCCCAACCGGGACAGGGTGGGAGACCCAGTACTTC. Drawing the rest from reference TRBV5-5 and TRBJ2-5, the complete variable domain is DAGVTQSPTHLIKTRGQQVTLRCSPISGHKSVSWYQQVLGQGPQFIFQYYEKEERGRGNFPDRFSARQFPNYSSELNVNALLLGDSALYLCASSPTGTGWETQYFGPGTRLLVL.

This clone was observed a handful of times. V usage is TRBV6-5 and J usage is TRBJ1-2, with 8 bases fitting TRBD1. With 0 bases clipped from V and 4 bases from J, the junction kept 4 bases outside the gene matches. Per the germline V gene, CDR1 is MNHEY and CDR2 is SVGAGI. The CDR3 loop spans 15 amino acids. DNA for the CDR3: TGTGCCAGCAGTTACTCGGGGACAGGCACCTATGGCTACACCTTC. Its translation is CASSYSGTGTYGYTF.

This chain links TRBV19 with TRBJ2-7, with 12 positions matching TRBD2. CDR1 is LNHDA, CDR2 SQIVND, per germline (reference sequence). V lost 4 bases and J lost 6; bases outside the gene matches: 4. The CDR3 totals 14 residues. CDR3 nucleotide sequence: TGTGCCAGTAGTACTAGCGGGGGGGACTCCGAGCAGTACTTC. The encoded protein is CASSTSGGDSEQYF.

CDR3 loop: CASSFREAGAYGYTF. CDR3 sequence (DNA): TGTGCCAGCAGTTTCAGAGAGGCAGGGGCATATGGCTACACCTTC. The chain recombines TRBV27 with TRBJ1-2; D may be TRBD1 (6 bases). CDR3 length: 15 amino acids. V lost 3 bases and J lost 5, with 16 bases in between. CDR1 MNHEY and CDR2 SMNVEV come from the germline V gene (reference sequence).

The chain employs TRBV29-1 and TRBJ1-2, with a possible D match to TRBD1 (5 bases). V gave up 1 base and J gave up 3 bases, with 15 bases separating them. Germline lookup yields CDR1 SQVTM and CDR2 ANQGSEA. CDR3 length: 15 residues. In DNA, the CDR3 is TGCAGCGTTGAAGGAAGAGACAGCCTCCACTATGGCTACACCTTC. Protein product: CSVEGRDSLHYGYTF. The full variable domain, in which reference TRBV29-1 and TRBJ1-2 provide the parts outside the CDR3, is SAVISQKPSRDICQRGTSLTIQCQVDSQVTMMFWYRQQPGQSLTLIATANQGSEATYESGFVIDKFPISRPNLTFSTLTVSNMSPEDSSIYLCSVEGRDSLHYGYTFGSGTRLTVV.

The gene calls are TRBV3-1 (or the pseudogene TRBV3-2) and TRBJ1-1; no definite D call. Per germline, CDR1 LGHDT and CDR2 YNNKEL (reference sequence). This CDR3 has 11 residues. Trimming stripped 4 bases from V and 11 bases from J, with 11 bases between. As DNA, the CDR3 is TGTGCCAGCAGCCTGGGGAGATGGGCTTTCTTT. Protein sequence: CASSLGRWAFF.

Concerning this clone: Other DNA sequences within the sample encode an identical CDR3. The V gene is TRBV2, the J gene TRBJ1-1; D unresolved. Germline values: CDR1 SNHLY, CDR2 FYNNEI. This CDR3 region has 13 residues. Trimming stripped 4 bases from V and 1 base from J, with 7 bases between. CDR3 sequence: CASSAEGNTEAFF. For the CDR3, the DNA is TGTGCCAGCAGTGCGGAGGGGAACACTGAAGCTTTCTTT.

For this clone: The same CDR3 is also encoded by other DNA sequences in this sample. The chain links TRBV29-1 to TRBJ2-7; TRBD2 agrees at 7 bases. Germline-derived CDR1 and CDR2 are SQVTM and ANQGSEA. This CDR3 has 11 amino acids. V trimming: 4 bases; J trimming: 5 bases; junction bases outside the gene matches: 2. Here the CDR3 reads CSVVGGHEQYF. The CDR3 bases are TGCAGCGTTGTGGGAGGGCACGAGCAGTACTTC.

This rearrangement joins TRBV5-1 to TRBJ1-2; D call uncertain. The CDR3 is 15 amino acids. Trimming removed 0 bases at V and 4 bases at J, with 13 bases between. The germline gives CDR1 SGHRS, CDR2 YFSETQ. The CDR3 spells CASSLESERGYGYTF. The CDR3 DNA is TGCGCCAGCAGCTTGGAATCGGAACGGGGCTATGGCTACACCTTC.

Only one count was recorded for this clone. The chain uses TRBV6-5 and TRBJ2-7; maybe TRBD1 (5 bases). Trimming removed 7 bases from V and 2 bases from J, with 15 bases in between. The CDR3 length is 14 residues. In germline, CDR1 is MNHEY, CDR2 SVGAGI. The CDR3 nucleotides read TGTGCCAGCATGAGTGGACACCAAGCCTACGAGCAGTACTTC. Translation gives CASMSGHQAYEQYF.

The chain uses TRBV5-1 and TRBJ2-2; D unresolved. V lost 0 bases and J 4 bases, leaving 4 bases between the germline ends. Germline V gene lookup returns CDR1 SGHRS and CDR2 YFSETQ. This CDR3 contains 13 residues. The CDR3 sequence: CASSLDLTGELFF. The CDR3 nucleotides are TGCGCCAGCAGCTTGGATCTCACCGGGGAGCTGTTTTTT.

The chain employs TRBV18 and TRBJ1-4; 10 bases match TRBD1. The V gene's germline CDR1 is KGHSH and CDR2 LQKENI. Trimming removed 4 bases from V and 7 bases from J; junction bases left unmatched: 6. This CDR3 has 15 amino acids. The chain's CDR3 is CASSLGTGVREKLFF. DNA of the CDR3: TGTGCCAGCTCACTAGGGACAGGGGTTCGTGAAAAACTGTTTTTT.

This clone was found many times. The rearrangement uses TRBV6-1 and TRBJ1-1; TRBD1 aligns across 9 bases. This CDR3 contains 16 residues. Germline values: CDR1 MNHNS, CDR2 SASEGT. After removal of 3 bases from V and 2 bases from J, the junction contained 7 bases not matched to a gene. CDR3 in DNA: TGTGCCAGCAGTGACGGGGGAACAGGGGGCAACACTGAAGCTTTCTTT. Amino acids: CASSDGGTGGNTEAFF.

V is TRBV16 and J is TRBJ1-3; 9 bases map to TRBD1. V shed 3 bases and J 2 bases; nucleotides not matched to a gene: 11. CDR3 length: 18 residues. The germline V gene has CDR1 KGHSY and CDR2 FQNENV. CDR3 sequence reads: CASSQSAQDRGPGNTIYF. The CDR3 nucleotides are TGTGCCAGCAGCCAGAGTGCTCAGGACAGGGGACCTGGAAACACCATATATTTT.

Regarding this clone: Given the absence of the conserved phenylalanine or tryptophan at the CDR3 end, a read error is likely. The DNA is left out, because the CDR3 cannot be placed on it with certainty; the CDR3 is given as TCRdb lists it. The chain employs TRBV18 and TRBJ2-7; the table's D call, TRBD1, has no DNA check behind it. The CDR3 is 14 amino acids in total, end residues counted. Germline CDR1 KGHSH, CDR2 LQKENI. The CDR3 sequence: CASSPWANRDSLEI.

V is TRBV7-8 and J is TRBJ1-4; no firm D call. The germline gives CDR1 SGHVS, CDR2 FQNEAQ. Trimming cost V 4 bases and J 8 bases, with 11 bases left between them. The CDR3 is 13 amino acids. The CDR3 protein is CASSSGFREKLFF. The CDR3 nucleotides are TGTGCCAGCAGCTCTGGTTTCAGGGAAAAACTGTTTTTT. Supplemented by reference TRBV7-8 and TRBJ1-4, the full variable domain reads GAGVSQSPRYKVAKRGQDVALRCDPISGHVSLFWYQQALGQGPEFLTYFQNEAQLDKSGLPSDRFFAERPEGSVSTLKIQRTQQEDSAVYLCASSSGFREKLFFGSGTQLSVL.

This clone has only a few counts. Different DNA sequences within this sample yield the same CDR3. The V gene is TRBV5-4, the J gene TRBJ1-5; perhaps TRBD1 as D (6 bases). Trimming stripped 2 bases from V and 1 base from J, with 7 bases between. The CDR3 extends over 14 amino acids. Germline V gene lookup returns CDR1 SGHNT and CDR2 YYREEE (reference sequence). The CDR3, as DNA: TGTGCCAGCAGCTTAGGGGGAAGCAATCAGCCCCAGCATTTT. The encoded protein is CASSLGGSNQPQHF.